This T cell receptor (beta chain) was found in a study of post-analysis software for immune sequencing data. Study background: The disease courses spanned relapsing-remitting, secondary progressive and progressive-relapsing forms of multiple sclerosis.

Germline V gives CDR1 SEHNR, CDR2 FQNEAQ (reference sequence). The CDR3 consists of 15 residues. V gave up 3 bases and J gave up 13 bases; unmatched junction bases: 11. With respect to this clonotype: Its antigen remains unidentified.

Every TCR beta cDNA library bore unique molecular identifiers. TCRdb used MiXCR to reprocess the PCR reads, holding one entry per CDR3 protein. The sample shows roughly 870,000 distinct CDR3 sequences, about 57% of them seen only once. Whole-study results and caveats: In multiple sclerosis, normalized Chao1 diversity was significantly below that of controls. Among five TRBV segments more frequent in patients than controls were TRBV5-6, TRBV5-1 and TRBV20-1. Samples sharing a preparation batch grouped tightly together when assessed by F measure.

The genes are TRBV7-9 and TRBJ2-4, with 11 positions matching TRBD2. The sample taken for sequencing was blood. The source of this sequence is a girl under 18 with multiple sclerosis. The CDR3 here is CASSFVTSGVNEQYF. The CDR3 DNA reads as TGTGCCAGCAGCTTCGTGACTAGCGGGGTCAATGAGCAGTACTTC.